A single sample gave rise to the 2 T cell receptor beta chains below, sequenced in a study of OX40 agonist ivuxolimab in advanced cancers. Assay: immunoSEQ multiplex PCR; the TCRdb copy retains only in-frame clones and omits some. In the table there are 45,000 to 65,000 clones, around 84% of which are singletons. Material: CD4+ or CD8+ T cells sorted from blood, obtained in a trial of the OX40 agonist ivuxolimab. Receptors were obtained from an adult with an advanced solid tumor such as melanoma, head and neck, liver or kidney cancer.

The gene calls are TRBV10-3 and TRBJ2-1, with 7 bases matching TRBD2. The junction had 11 bases not matched to a gene; V was cut back by 3 bases and J by 9 bases. The germline gives CDR1 ENHRY, CDR2 SYGVKD. The CDR3 is made up of 15 amino acids. The CDR3 DNA reads as TGTGCCATCAGTGAAGAGGGAGGGGCTATCGGTGAGCAGTTCTTC. Translated: CAISEEGGAIGEQFF.

The chain joins TRBV12-5 to TRBJ2-5; D is uncertain. The CDR3 length is 13 residues. Germline CDR1 LGHNT, CDR2 FRNRAP. Trimming stripped 1 base from V and 2 bases from J, with 5 bases between. The CDR3: CASGLDSQETQYF. CDR3 nucleotides: TGTGCTAGTGGTTTGGACAGTCAAGAGACCCAGTACTTC.